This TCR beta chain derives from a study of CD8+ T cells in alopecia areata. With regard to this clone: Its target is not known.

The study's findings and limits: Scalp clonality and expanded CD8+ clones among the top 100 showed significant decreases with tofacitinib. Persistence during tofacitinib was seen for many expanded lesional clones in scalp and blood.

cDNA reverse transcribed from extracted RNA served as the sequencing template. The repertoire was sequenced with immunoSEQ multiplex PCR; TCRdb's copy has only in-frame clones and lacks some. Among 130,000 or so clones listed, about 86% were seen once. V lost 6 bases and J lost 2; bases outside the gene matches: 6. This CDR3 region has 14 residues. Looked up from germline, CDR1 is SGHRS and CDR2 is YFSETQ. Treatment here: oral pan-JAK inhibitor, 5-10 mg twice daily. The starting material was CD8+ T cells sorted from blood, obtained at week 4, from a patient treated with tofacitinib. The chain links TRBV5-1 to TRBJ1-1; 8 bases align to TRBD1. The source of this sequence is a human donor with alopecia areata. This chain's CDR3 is CASTGGRSNTEAFF. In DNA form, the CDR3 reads TGCGCCAGCACAGGGGGCAGGTCTAACACTGAAGCTTTCTTT. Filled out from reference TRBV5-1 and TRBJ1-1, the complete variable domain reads KAGVTQTPRYLIKTRGQQVTLSCSPISGHRSVSWYQQTPGQGLQFLFEYFSETQRNKGNFPGRFSGRQFSNSRSEMNVSTLELGDSALYLCASTGGRSNTEAFFGQGTRLTVV.